This TCR beta chain was retrieved from a study of Ad26.COV2.S vaccination and SARS-CoV-2 variants. Germline CDR1 reads MNHEY; CDR2 reads SMNVEV (reference sequence). This CDR3 is 15 amino acids long. Trimming took off 4 bases at V and 2 bases at J, with 14 bases between the two ends. Treatment: roughly 20 received Ad26.COV2.S at low or high dose, single or two shots; five or six received placebo; per-sample allocation not given. The samples date from day 63 after the first vaccine or placebo injection. Generated by immunoSEQ multiplex PCR, the TCRdb table keeps only in-frame clones and is missing some. The top ten hold approximately 1.5% of the sample, which has about 680,000 clones, roughly 90% seen once.

The sample consisted of peripheral blood, taken in a trial of Ad26.COV2.S vaccine versus placebo. The V call is TRBV27, the J call TRBJ1-1; the D gene is possibly TRBD1 (5 bases). This clonotype was obtained from a person between 18 and 65 years old who received the Ad26.COV2.S COVID-19 vaccine or a placebo. The CDR3 loop is CASSSPAGTNTEAFF. CDR3 sequence (DNA): TGTGCCAGCAGTTCCCCCGCCGGGACTAACACTGAAGCTTTCTTT.